The source of this TCR beta chain is a study of beta chain features in type 1 diabetes. Study details: Comparable age, gender and cell yields were observed in patients relative to healthy donors. Study results and caveats: Resolution of whether HLA type affects TCRB rearrangement was not achieved here. In the patient group, naive, central memory and Treg TCRB repertoires seemed more alike than in the healthy donor group. For type 1 diabetes patients, VDJ junctions showed fewer insertions and more deletions.

Every isolated RNA sample was fully reverse transcribed, so sequencing captured expressed TCRB transcripts. Produced via immunoSEQ multiplex PCR; TCRdb's table is partial and in-frame only. Among a few hundred thousand clones, approximately 15% were seen once, and the ten largest hold over 5%. The CDR3 has 17 amino acids. Germline CDR1 is KGHSH and CDR2 is LQKENI. The junction had 8 bases not matched to a gene; V was cut back by 3 bases and J by 5 bases. This clone was detected a few times. Its antigen is not identified. The chain couples TRBV18 to TRBJ2-2; 11 nucleotides line up with TRBD2. The TCR comes from a man aged 25 to 40 in good health. The sample consisted of central memory CD4+ T cells from blood. The CDR3 sequence: CASSPRGLAASTGELFF. The CDR3 nucleotides read TGTGCCAGCTCACCCCGGGGACTAGCGGCGTCTACCGGGGAGCTGTTTTTT.